This T cell receptor beta chain was retrieved from a study of cytomegalovirus exposure and HLA in healthy donors. Study-wide findings and caveats: Analysis was carried out at a later point, and it linked a missense DCLRE1C variant to TCR beta V- and J-gene trimming.

The germline V and J ends were trimmed by 0 bases and 6 bases, with 12 bases remaining between them. In germline, CDR1 is SGHRS, CDR2 YFSETQ. The CDR3 runs to 14 residues. The table lists this clone with a few counts. The antigen remains undetermined. Use of 60 Vbeta and 13 Jbeta primers characterized the PCR. Measured with immunoSEQ multiplex PCR; TCRdb has only the in-frame clones, and not every one. The sample includes approximately 70,000 clones, about 80% of them seen just once. The chain employs TRBV5-1 and TRBJ1-2, with D tentatively TRBD1 (6 bases). Sequences were obtained from PBMCs. The TCR was taken from a man aged 50 or older in good health and CMV-seronegative. CDR3 sequence reads: CASSLEGQFDGYTF. CDR3 nucleotide sequence: TGCGCCAGCAGCTTGGAGGGACAATTTGATGGCTACACCTTC.